These 10 T cell receptor beta chains originate from one sample sequenced in a study of T cells expressing NK-cell markers. TCRdb reprocessed the 5' RACE reads, with one entry per CDR3 protein and no DNA. Its table records about 300,000 distinct CDR3 sequences. Specimen: blood T cells: a sorted CD56 or NKG2C T cell subset, CD4+ or CD8+ T cells, or bulk PBMC T cells (not recorded which). These receptors all stem from a woman between 18 and 70 years old in good health.

J is TRBJ2-3 and V is TRBV20-1; there is no DNA to check the TCRdb D call of TRBD1. Germline V lookup: CDR1 DFQATT, CDR2 SNEGSKA (reference sequence). This CDR3 has 14 residues. The CDR3 loop reads CSAIRGASTDTQYF.

This chain joins TRBV29-1 and TRBJ1-1. The CDR3 totals 11 residues. The germline V gene has CDR1 SQVTM and CDR2 ANQGSEA. CDR3 in amino acids: CSVEGPTEAFF. The variable domain in full, with the rest retrieved from reference TRBV29-1 and TRBJ1-1, is SAVISQKPSRDICQRGTSLTIQCQVDSQVTMMFWYRQQPGQSLTLIATANQGSEATYESGFVIDKFPISRPNLTFSTLTVSNMSPEDSSIYLCSVEGPTEAFFGQGTRLTVV.

The chain recombines TRBV2 with TRBJ2-3; the TCRdb D gene call, TRBD2, has no DNA to confirm it. Per germline, CDR1 SNHLY and CDR2 FYNNEI. This CDR3 contains 16 residues. The CDR3 here is CASSRTSGGSADTQYF.

The rearrangement links TRBV6-2 or TRBV6-3 to TRBJ2-7; no DNA is available, so the TRBD1 call from TCRdb remains unchecked. The germline V gene encodes CDR1 MNHEY and CDR2 SVGEGT. This CDR3 has 11 amino acids. Here the CDR3 reads CASTQGHEQYF.

The chain has TRBV28 and TRBJ1-4; without DNA, the TCRdb call of TRBD1 cannot be checked. CDR1 MDHEN and CDR2 SYDVKM come from the germline V gene. CDR3 length equals 15 residues. The CDR3 spells CASSSTPTGGEKLFF.

The chain employs TRBV20-1 and TRBJ2-3; absent DNA, TCRdb's TRBD2 call cannot be checked. CDR1 is DFQATT, CDR2 SNEGSKA, per germline (reference sequence). The CDR3 is 15 residues long. CDR3 sequence reads: CSELSGAGSTDTQYF.

The V call is TRBV20-1, the J call TRBJ2-1; TCRdb names TRBD2, which stays unverified in the absence of DNA. The CDR3 extends over 13 amino acids. Germline-derived CDR1 and CDR2 are DFQATT and SNEGSKA (reference sequence). The CDR3 is CSALREVVDEQFF.

The V and J genes are TRBV7-2 and TRBJ1-1; TCRdb names TRBD1, which stays unverified in the absence of DNA. The CDR3 consists of 15 residues. CDR1 is SGHTA and CDR2 is FQGNSA in the germline V gene. The CDR3 is CASSLGPRGNTEAFF.

The genes are TRBV18 and TRBJ2-7; TCRdb proposes TRBD2, but this gene call is untestable without DNA. Per germline, CDR1 KGHSH and CDR2 LQKENI. This CDR3 region has 16 residues. CDR3 region: CASSLDFGLAGATQYF.

The chain joins TRBV7-8 to TRBJ2-6; TCRdb calls TRBD2, which cannot be checked without DNA. The CDR3 is 17 residues long. Germline-derived CDR1 and CDR2 are SGHVS and FQNEAQ. The CDR3: CASSLEGALGGANVLTF.